Listed here are 10 T cell receptor beta chains from one sample, sequenced in a study of cytomegalovirus exposure and HLA in healthy donors. This table comes from immunoSEQ multiplex PCR, and its TCRdb copy is limited to in-frame clones, with some not included. The sample carries approximately 65,000 clones, roughly 97% recorded once. Sequencing was performed on PBMCs. The source of these receptors is a man younger than 35 in good health and CMV-seronegative.

The chain recombines TRBV7-9 with TRBJ2-7; 8 bases align to TRBD1. CDR1 is SEHNR and CDR2 is FQNEAQ in the germline V gene (reference sequence). Germline trimming cut 0 bases from V and 6 bases from J; bases unmatched to any gene: 4. CDR3 length: 14 residues. The CDR3 sequence is CASSLAAGGGEQYF. For the CDR3, the DNA is TGTGCCAGCAGCTTAGCGGCAGGGGGCGGCGAGCAGTACTTC.

This chain connects TRBV2 to TRBJ1-2; D possibly corresponds to TRBD1 (6 bases). The CDR3 totals 14 residues. Germline loops: CDR1 SNHLY, CDR2 FYNNEI. Trimming shortened V by 7 bases and J by 6 bases, and 18 bases separated the two germline ends. CDR3 nucleotide sequence: TGTGCCAGCAAAAGAGGAGGACAGCGAGATGGCTACACCTTC. It translates to CASKRGGQRDGYTF.

The rearrangement uses TRBV29-1 and TRBJ1-1, with TRBD1 matching 7 bases. Per germline, CDR1 SQVTM and CDR2 ANQGSEA. The CDR3 runs to 14 residues. V lost 7 bases and J lost 5; bases outside the gene matches: 13. CDR3 DNA sequence: TGCAGCGCTTTCCACAGGGGCGGGTCTACTGAAGCTTTCTTT. This codes for CSAFHRGGSTEAFF.

This chain uses TRBV6-5 with TRBJ1-3, with D unclear. CDR1 is MNHEY, CDR2 SVGAGI, per germline. The germline V and J ends were trimmed by 5 bases and 8 bases, with 7 bases remaining between them. This CDR3 is built from 11 residues. CDR3 nucleotides: TGTGCCAGCAGTCTAGGCGACACCATATATTTT. Residues: CASSLGDTIYF.

V and J are TRBV11-3 and TRBJ2-1, with 7 bases matching TRBD2. Germline loops: CDR1 SGHNT, CDR2 YENEEA. The CDR3 is 14 amino acids. The junction had 11 bases not matched to a gene; V was cut back by 5 bases and J by 10 bases. DNA for the CDR3: TGTGCCAGCAGCCTCAAGCGGGATTTGAGGGAGCAGTTCTTC. Translated: CASSLKRDLREQFF.

V and J are TRBV11-1 and TRBJ2-3; a possible D gene is TRBD1 (6 bases). This CDR3 spans 14 amino acids. The V and J ends lost 5 bases and 4 bases respectively, with 13 bases between them. The V gene's germline CDR1 is SGHAT and CDR2 FQDESV (reference sequence). The CDR3 nucleotides are TGTGCCAGCAGCGTCCAGGGGTTTTCAGATACGCAGTATTTT. It yields the protein CASSVQGFSDTQYF.

A single count supports this clone. The V and J genes are TRBV11-3 and TRBJ2-7, with D maybe TRBD2 (5 bases). Germline V gene data show CDR1 as SGHNT and CDR2 as YENEEA. This CDR3 has 14 residues. Trimming pared 1 base from V and 5 bases from J, leaving 12 bases between. CDR3 protein: CASSLGGSNDEQYF. The CDR3, as DNA: TGTGCCAGCAGCTTAGGAGGGTCGAACGACGAGCAGTACTTC.

The gene calls are TRBV29-1 and TRBJ1-1; TRBD1 matches 7 bases. V trimming: 2 bases; J trimming: 2 bases; junction bases outside the gene matches: 14. This CDR3 has 17 residues. CDR1 and CDR2 from the germline V gene are SQVTM and ANQGSEA. The DNA of the CDR3 is TGCAGCGTTGAAAAATGGAATGGACAGGTTCTAAACACTGAAGCTTTCTTT. Protein: CSVEKWNGQVLNTEAFF.

The chain joins TRBV10-3 to TRBJ1-1; perhaps TRBD1 as D (5 bases). The V end lost 2 bases, the J end lost 5 bases, and 12 bases lay between the germline ends. The CDR3 has 14 amino acids. Germline V gene lookup returns CDR1 ENHRY and CDR2 SYGVKD. CDR3: CAISEVWRGTEAFF. CDR3 in DNA: TGTGCCATCAGTGAGGTCTGGAGGGGTACTGAAGCTTTCTTT.

The chain uses TRBV2 and TRBJ1-6; D call uncertain. The germline CDR1 and CDR2 sequences are SNHLY and FYNNEI. Trimming removed 7 bases at V and 0 bases at J, with 13 bases between. This CDR3 has 16 residues. The CDR3 spells CASTPRVYSYNSPLHF. CDR3 nucleotide sequence: TGTGCCAGCACACCCCGGGTCTACTCCTATAATTCACCCCTCCACTTT.